This T cell receptor beta chain was recorded in a study of blood T cell repertoires in COVID-19. In the study overall: Acute-phase and convalescent COVID-19 samples originated in the United States, Italy and Spain. PBMCs, B-cell-depleted T cells, or T cells provided the cDNA or gDNA that made up the material.

Study processing details: Scientists estimated how many nucleated cells there were by amplifying reference gene primers. The assay was immunoSEQ multiplex PCR, and TCRdb's table has in-frame clones only and misses some. The V and J calls and clone size come from that table; D and trimming were worked out from the DNA. The sample includes about 130,000 clones, around 88% of them seen just once. Trimming shortened V by 8 bases and J by 4 bases, and 14 bases separated the two germline ends. Germline V CDR1 and CDR2: MGHDK, SYGVNS. The CDR3 is 13 residues long. This TCR came from a man in his fifties with acute or convalescent COVID-19. The rearrangement links TRBV25-1 to TRBJ2-5, with D unresolved. The material sequenced was peripheral blood. The CDR3 bases are TGTGCCAGCGGATCACCCGCGGTAGAGACCCAGTACTTC. Translating gives CASGSPAVETQYF.